This T cell receptor (beta chain) was sequenced for a study of T cell responses to AZD1222 COVID-19 vaccine (dated by TCRdb to about 2021). Study-wide context: AZD1222 recipients with second doses at about 4 weeks or about 12 weeks were pooled, because spike-specific TCR depth and breadth did not differ between schedules. TCR sequencing covered more than 230 trial participants: some 210 given two doses of AZD1222 and approximately 26 given two doses of MenACWY control vaccine. Enrollment into the trials was organized by age into subgroups of 18-55, 56-69 and 70-plus years, and those subgroups contained roughly 140, 27 and 60 TCR-sequenced participants, respectively.

This sample's time point label indicates: baseline before first vaccination. Vaccinee samples were obtained from the UK trials COV001 and COV002, which included a single-blind randomized controlled phase 2/3 trial of AZD1222 (ChAdOx1 nCoV-19) in healthy adults. For TCRbeta chain sequencing, PBMC samples were collected from trial participants at day 0 and at day 28 after the second dose. The junction shows trimming of 2 bases on V and 2 bases on J, and the gene matches do not reach 3 bases of it. CDR1 and CDR2, looked up from the germline V gene, are SGDLS and YYNGEE. CDR3 length: 16 amino acids, cysteine to phenylalanine. Solely the CDR3 DNA is kept, with 48 bases framed from the first base. General findings and caveats noted by the study authors: Because no day 14 peak-response samples were available, repertoires were characterized only after the peak T cell response. In the small 56-69-year group, the increase in depth fell short of significance, most likely because of low power. Most participants were white British and females outnumbered males, and the authors suggested that clonal diversity may have been underestimated. CD4 TCRs associated with the vaccine covered the entire spike protein, and the dominant responses were in regions 160-218 and 743-854. Epitopes outside the regions mutated in the B.1.351 and B.1.1.7 variants were reportedly recognized by nearly half of the unique spike-specific TCRs. Conclusions about previously exposed vaccinees are limited, since just five or six AZD1222 recipients were seropositive for SARS-CoV-2 at baseline. After two AZD1222 doses, spike-specific TCR breadth and depth were significantly higher than at day 0 and than in MenACWY recipients.

As to this clone: No cognate antigen has been identified for it. There are no base qualities to consult, and no much larger clone falls within one base.

The CDR3 regions of human TCRbeta chains were subjected to immunosequencing. Under the source paper's analysis protocol: TCRs in the repertoires were matched against a reference library of SARS-CoV-2-specific TCRs that had been generated with the MIRA antigen-specificity platform. Breadth was defined as the fraction of unique TCRs that were SARS-CoV-2-associated, and depth was defined as the fraction of total T cells that were SARS-CoV-2-associated. Using the MIRA data, every spike-specific TCR was mapped to the spike region that the TCR reacted to and assigned to either a CD4 or a CD8 class. Log10-transformed breadth and depth values were compared by one-way ANOVA with Sidak's multiple comparisons tests. TCRdb obtained this table from immuneACCESS and retained in-frame rearrangements with V and J assigned. These tables miss some clones; where compared with another copy, unresolved V genes account for less than half of the shortfall, and the remainder is unexplained. V and J calls plus clone size are reproduced from that table; the DNA served to infer D and trimming. The sample yields approximately 160,000 clones; 90% were counted once. Of the sample, less than 1.6% is held by the ten largest clones.

Here the sequenced sample was peripheral blood, taken on day 0 of AZD1222 vaccination. The TCR originated in an adult in good health. Rearrangement joined TRBV9 to TRBJ2-3; 12 middle bases align to TRBD2. CDR3 region: CASSVGTSGYTDTQYF. The bases read TGTGCCAGCAGCGTCGGGACTAGCGGGTACACAGATACGCAGTATTTT. The reference TRBV9 and TRBJ2-3 proteins fill in what lies around the CDR3, so the full variable domain reads DSGVTQTPKHLITATGQRVTLRCSPRSGDLSVYWYQQSLDQGLQFLIQYYNGEERAKGNILERFSAQQFPDLHSELNLSSLELGDSALYFCASSVGTSGYTDTQYFGPGTRLTVL.